The rows below give T cell receptor beta chains drawn from one sample of a study of T cell changes during pregnancy in multiple sclerosis. Produced via immunoSEQ multiplex PCR; TCRdb's table is partial and in-frame only. The table shows nearly 70,000 clones, with about 91% occurring only once. Sequenced here: peripheral blood, sampled in the second trimester of pregnancy. These receptor sequences come from a female donor in good health, enrolled as a control in a pregnancy study. CDR3s include the opening cysteine and the closing phenylalanine or tryptophan. The D gene is left open where the match is weak. Clone size is shown for a subset of rows, as once, few, many or a class of expanded clone.

size	J	V	D	DNA	CDR3
-	TRBJ2-3	TRBV6-5	-	TGTGCCAGCAGTTACGTCGGGGGATACACAGATACGCAGTATTTT	CASSYVGGYTDTQYF
once	TRBJ1-6	TRBV28	-	TGTGCCAGCAGCTTACTCAGCTCCTATAATTCACCCCTCCACTTT	CASSLLSSYNSPLHF
-	TRBJ2-7	TRBV25-1	-	TGTGCCAGCAGCGTTACTGGGGCAGGGCTCTACGAGCAGTACTTC	CASSVTGAGLYEQYF
-	TRBJ2-7	TRBV29-1	TRBD1	TGCAGCGTCCAGACATGGACAGGTCCCGAGCAGTACTTC	CSVQTWTGPEQYF
-	TRBJ2-3	TRBV5-1	-	TGCGCCAGCAGCCTTGTGCAGGGGCTGGCAGATACGCAGTATTTT	CASSLVQGLADTQYF
-	TRBJ2-5	TRBV9	-	TGTGCCTCCTCCGGAGGGGCGGGGGAGACCCAGTACTTC	CASSGGAGETQYF
-	TRBJ1-5	TRBV2	-	TGTGCCAGCAGTGAACTCAGGGGTGGCAATCAGCCCCAGCATTTT	CASSELRGGNQPQHF
-	TRBJ2-3	TRBV4-1	-	TGCGCCAGCAGCGATGGGGGGGGGCCGACAGATACGCAGTATTTT	CASSDGGGPTDTQYF
-	TRBJ2-3	TRBV7-9	TRBD1	TGTGCCAGCAGCTTGACAGGGTTTCATACGCAGTATTTT	CASSLTGFHTQYF
-	TRBJ2-7	TRBV19	TRBD2	TGTGCCAGTAGCCGGGGGGGCTCCTACGAGCAGTACTTC	CASSRGGSYEQYF
-	TRBJ1-6	TRBV13	-	TGTGCCAGCAGCCCCTCCCCTTCACCCCTCCACTTT	CASSPSPSPLHF
-	TRBJ2-7	TRBV18	-	TGTGCCAGCTCACCCTTGGGAGGGGGTTACGAGCAGTACTTC	CASSPLGGGYEQYF
once	TRBJ2-7	TRBV5-1	TRBD2	TGCGCCAGCAGCCCTCGACTAGCGGGAGAGAACTACGAGCAGTACTTC	CASSPRLAGENYEQYF
-	TRBJ1-6	TRBV5-6	TRBD1	TGTGCCAGCAGTCACAGGACAGGGCAGATCTTGGCACCCCTCCACTTT	CASSHRTGQILAPLHF
-	TRBJ2-5	TRBV19	-	TGTGCCAGTAGTATCGACTTGGTGGAGACCCAGTACTTC	CASSIDLVETQYF
-	TRBJ1-5	TRBV9	-	TGTGCCAGCAGCTATTCCGGGACATCCAATCAGCCCCAGCATTTT	CASSYSGTSNQPQHF
-	TRBJ2-1	TRBV6-5	-	TGTGCCAGCAGTTTTGGACGGACAATTTCCTACAATGAGCAGTTCTTC	CASSFGRTISYNEQFF
-	TRBJ2-5	TRBV20-1	-	TGCAGTGCTGAGAGGTTCGAGACCCAGTACTTC	CSAERFETQYF